This T cell receptor (beta chain) was observed in a study of blood T cell repertoires in COVID-19. Study at large: Some COVID-19 samples were acute and others convalescent; all came from the United States, Italy and Spain. Nucleic acid was either cDNA or gDNA, and it came from T cells, B-cell-depleted T cells, or PBMCs.

Some clones are missing from TCRdb's copy, which holds only in-frame ones; the method was immunoSEQ multiplex PCR. Altogether approximately 170,000 clones are present, about 85% being singletons, with the ten largest covering about 1.2%. V lost 3 bases, J lost 6 bases, and 8 bases stayed unmatched. This CDR3 contains 16 residues. The germline V gene has CDR1 SGHTA and CDR2 FQGNSA. The specimen sequenced was peripheral blood. The J gene is TRBJ1-6, the V gene TRBV7-2; the match to TRBD1 covers 7 bases. The TCR comes from a man aged 55-75 years who had recovered from COVID-19. CDR3 DNA sequence: TGTGCCAGCAGCTTTGACAGGGAGTTAGGTAATTCACCCCTCCACTTT. Translated: CASSFDRELGNSPLHF.